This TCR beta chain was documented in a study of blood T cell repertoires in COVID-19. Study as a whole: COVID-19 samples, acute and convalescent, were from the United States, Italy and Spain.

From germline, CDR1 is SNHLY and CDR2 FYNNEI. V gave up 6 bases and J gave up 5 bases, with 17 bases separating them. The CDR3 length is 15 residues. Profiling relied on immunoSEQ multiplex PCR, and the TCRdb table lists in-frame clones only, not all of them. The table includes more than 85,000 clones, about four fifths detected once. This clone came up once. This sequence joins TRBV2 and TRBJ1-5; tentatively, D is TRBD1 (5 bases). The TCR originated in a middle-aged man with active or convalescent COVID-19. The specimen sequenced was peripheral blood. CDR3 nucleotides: TGTGCCAGCAGCGATTTTGCAGGGTCCCATCAGCCCCAGCATTTT. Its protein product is CASSDFAGSHQPQHF.